These T cell receptor beta chains were read from a single sample in a study of OX40 agonist ivuxolimab in advanced cancers. Sequencing used immunoSEQ multiplex PCR; TCRdb keeps in-frame clones, though not all of them. The sample lists roughly 86,000 clones; 92% were seen once. Sequences were derived from CD4+ or CD8+ T cells sorted from blood, sampled in a trial of the OX40 agonist ivuxolimab. These receptors were collected from an adult with an advanced solid tumor such as melanoma, head and neck, liver or kidney cancer. Each CDR3 is given with its conserved first and last residue. Each record gives: J gene, V gene, clone size, D gene, CDR3 DNA, CDR3 protein. D genes are given only for firm matches. Expanded clones are given a class, and other clones once, few, many or no size at all.

TRBJ1-2	TRBV29-1	once	-	TGCAGCGTTGAAGATCGGGGGCCAGTTCATCTCCCCGCTAACTATGGCTACACCTTC	CSVEDRGPVHLPANYGYTF
TRBJ1-4	TRBV5-1	-	-	TGCGCCAGCAGCTTGGAAGGCAGGACAAGAGCAAGGGATGAAAAACTGTTTTTT	CASSLEGRTRARDEKLFF
TRBJ1-1	TRBV2	-	-	TGTGCCAGCCCGGGACTCTCAAACACTGAAGCTTTCTTT	CASPGLSNTEAFF
TRBJ1-1	TRBV29-1	-	TRBD1	TGCAGCGTTGAAGGACAGGGGAGAACTGAAGCTTTCTTT	CSVEGQGRTEAFF
TRBJ1-6	TRBV5-5	-	-	TGTGCCAGCAGCGCGAATTATAATTCACCCCTCCACTTT	CASSANYNSPLHF
TRBJ1-2	TRBV5-4	-	TRBD1	TGTGCCAGCAGCTTGGGAACAGGGGCTAACTATGGCTACACCTTC	CASSLGTGANYGYTF
TRBJ1-4	TRBV5-5	once	TRBD1	TGTGCCAGCAGCTCGACAGGGGGTTATGAAAAACTGTTTTTT	CASSSTGGYEKLFF
TRBJ1-1	TRBV7-9	-	TRBD1	TGTGCCAGCAGCCAGGGCGGGACAGGGTACACTGAAGCTTTCTTT	CASSQGGTGYTEAFF
TRBJ1-5	TRBV18	once	-	TGTGCCAGCTCACCACCGGGTACGGATTATAGCAATCAGCCCCAGCATTTT	CASSPPGTDYSNQPQHF
TRBJ2-3	TRBV29-1	-	-	TGCAGCATGGGGGCTAGCGCAAACACAGATACGCAGTATTTT	CSMGASANTDTQYF
TRBJ2-5	TRBV2	-	-	TGTGCCAGCAGTGGTGGGGGGACAGAGGGGGAGACCCAGTACTTC	CASSGGGTEGETQYF
TRBJ2-4	TRBV5-6	-	-	TGTGCCAGCAGCCGACTACAGGGATTAAACATTCAGTACTTC	CASSRLQGLNIQYF
TRBJ1-1	TRBV5-1	-	-	TGCGCCAGCAGCGGAGTCATAAACACTGAAGCTTTCTTT	CASSGVINTEAFF
TRBJ1-2	TRBV9	-	-	TGTGCCAGCAGCGTAGATCACCCCAACTATGGCTACACCTTC	CASSVDHPNYGYTF
TRBJ2-1	TRBV19	-	TRBD2	TGTGCCAGTAGCACAACTAGCGGGAGGCCCCTCAGCGAGCAGTTCTTC	CASSTTSGRPLSEQFF
TRBJ2-1	TRBV2	-	TRBD2	TGTGCCAGCGGGTCGGATAGGACTAGCGGGTACAATGAGCAGTTCTTC	CASGSDRTSGYNEQFF
TRBJ1-2	TRBV11-2	-	-	TGTGCCAGCAGCCCTCGGACAGTCAGAGGCTACACCTTC	CASSPRTVRGYTF
TRBJ2-7	TRBV28	few	TRBD2	TGTGCCAGCAGTATTGGGACTAGCGGGAGGTGGGACGAGCAGTACTTC	CASSIGTSGRWDEQYF
TRBJ2-3	TRBV5-4	-	TRBD2	TGTGCCAGCGGGACCCTAGCGGGGGGGCCGGCAGATACGCAGTATTTT	CASGTLAGGPADTQYF
TRBJ2-7	TRBV29-1	-	TRBD2	TGCAGCGTTGAAGATCCGGGAGGGTCGAGTTACGAGCAGTACTTC	CSVEDPGGSSYEQYF
TRBJ2-2	TRBV11-3	once	TRBD2	TGTGCCAGCAGCTTCTCCGGGGGGGCCGGGAACACCGGGGAGCTGTTTTTT	CASSFSGGAGNTGELFF
TRBJ1-2	TRBV2	-	-	TGTGCCTCCCAGACGGCCGTCCTTATCAGCTACACCTTC	CASQTAVLISYTF
TRBJ1-1	TRBV7-2	-	-	TGTGCCAGCAGCTTTATGACTGAAGCTTTCTTT	CASSFMTEAFF
TRBJ2-1	TRBV29-1	-	TRBD2	TGCAGCGTTGTTCACGGGACGGGGGGCAATGAGCAGTTCTTC	CSVVHGTGGNEQFF
TRBJ2-3	TRBV9	once	-	TGTGCCAGCAGCGTAGGTGAGGGGGATACGCAGTATTTT	CASSVGEGDTQYF
TRBJ1-3	TRBV6-1	-	-	TGTGCCAGCAGTGAGCTCGCCTTTTATGGAAACACCATATATTTT	CASSELAFYGNTIYF